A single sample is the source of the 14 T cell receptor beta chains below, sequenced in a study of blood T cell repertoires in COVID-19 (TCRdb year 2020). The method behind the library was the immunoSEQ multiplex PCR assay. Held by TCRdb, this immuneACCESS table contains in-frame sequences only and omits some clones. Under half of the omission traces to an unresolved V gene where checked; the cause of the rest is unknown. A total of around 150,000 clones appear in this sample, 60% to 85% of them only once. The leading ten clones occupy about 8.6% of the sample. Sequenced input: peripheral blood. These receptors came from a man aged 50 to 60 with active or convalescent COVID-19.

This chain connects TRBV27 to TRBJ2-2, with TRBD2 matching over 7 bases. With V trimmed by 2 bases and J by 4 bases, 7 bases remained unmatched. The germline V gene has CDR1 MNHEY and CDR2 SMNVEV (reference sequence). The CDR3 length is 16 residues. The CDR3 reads CASSLLAGEITGELFF. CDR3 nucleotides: TGTGCCAGCAGTTTACTGGCGGGAGAAATCACCGGGGAGCTGTTTTTT.

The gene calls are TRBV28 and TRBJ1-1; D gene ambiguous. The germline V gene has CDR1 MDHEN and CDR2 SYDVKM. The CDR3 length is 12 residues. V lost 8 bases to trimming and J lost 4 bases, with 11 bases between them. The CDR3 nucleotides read TGTGCCAGCCAATACGGTCCCACTGAAGCTTTCTTT. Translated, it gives CASQYGPTEAFF.

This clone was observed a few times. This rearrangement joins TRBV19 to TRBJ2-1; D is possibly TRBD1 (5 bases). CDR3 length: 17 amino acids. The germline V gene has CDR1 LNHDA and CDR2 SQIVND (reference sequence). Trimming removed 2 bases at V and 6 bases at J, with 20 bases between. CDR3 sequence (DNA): TGTGCCAGTAGTATAAGGATCAAAACGACAGCCTCCAATGAGCAGTTCTTC. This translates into CASSIRIKTTASNEQFF. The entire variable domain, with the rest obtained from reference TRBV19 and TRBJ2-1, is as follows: DGGITQSPKYLFRKEGQNVTLSCEQNLNHDAMYWYRQDPGQGLRLIYYSQIVNDFQKGDIAEGYSVSREKKESFPLTVTSAQKNPTAFYLCASSIRIKTTASNEQFFGPGTRLTVL.

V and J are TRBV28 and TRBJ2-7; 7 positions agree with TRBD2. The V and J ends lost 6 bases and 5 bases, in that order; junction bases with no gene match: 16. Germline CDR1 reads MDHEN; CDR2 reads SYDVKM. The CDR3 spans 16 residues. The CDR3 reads CASSPTLGQGGDEQYF. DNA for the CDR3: TGTGCCAGCAGCCCAACCCTCGGGCAGGGAGGGGACGAGCAGTACTTC.

DNA for the CDR3: TGTGCCAGCAGCCTCCGGGACGGGGGCTATGGCTACACCTTC. Its protein product is CASSLRDGGYGYTF. The chain joins TRBV3-1 (or the pseudogene TRBV3-2) to TRBJ1-2; a possible D gene is TRBD1 (5 bases). Germline V gene sequence: CDR1 LGHDT, CDR2 YNNKEL (reference sequence). Trimming took off 4 bases at V and 4 bases at J, with 13 bases between the two ends. The CDR3 extends over 14 amino acids.

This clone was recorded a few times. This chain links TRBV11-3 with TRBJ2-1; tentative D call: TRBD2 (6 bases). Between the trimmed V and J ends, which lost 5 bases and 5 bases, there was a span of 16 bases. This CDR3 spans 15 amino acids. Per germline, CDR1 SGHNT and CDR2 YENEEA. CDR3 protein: CASSQRASVNNEQFF. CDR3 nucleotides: TGTGCCAGCAGCCAACGGGCTAGCGTCAACAATGAGCAGTTCTTC.

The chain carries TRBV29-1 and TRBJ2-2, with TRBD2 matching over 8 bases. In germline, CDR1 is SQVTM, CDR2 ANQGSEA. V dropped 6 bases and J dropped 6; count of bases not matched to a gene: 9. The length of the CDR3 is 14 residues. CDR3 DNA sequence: TGCAGCGTCCAGCGGGAGCCCTACCCCGGGGAGCTGTTTTTT. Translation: CSVQREPYPGELFF.

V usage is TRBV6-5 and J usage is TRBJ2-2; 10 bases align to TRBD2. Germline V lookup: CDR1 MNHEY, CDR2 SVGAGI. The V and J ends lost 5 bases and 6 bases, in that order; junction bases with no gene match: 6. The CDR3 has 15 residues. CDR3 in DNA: TGTGCCAGCAGTCTGGGACTAGCGTTTCCCGGGGAGCTGTTTTTT. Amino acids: CASSLGLAFPGELFF.

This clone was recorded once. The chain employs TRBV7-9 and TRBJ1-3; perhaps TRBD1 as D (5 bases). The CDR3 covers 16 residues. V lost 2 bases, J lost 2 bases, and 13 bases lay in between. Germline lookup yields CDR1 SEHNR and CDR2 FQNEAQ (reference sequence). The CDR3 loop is CASSLPLGGTGNTIYF. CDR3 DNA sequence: TGTGCCAGCAGCTTACCATTGGGGGGGACTGGAAACACCATATATTTT.

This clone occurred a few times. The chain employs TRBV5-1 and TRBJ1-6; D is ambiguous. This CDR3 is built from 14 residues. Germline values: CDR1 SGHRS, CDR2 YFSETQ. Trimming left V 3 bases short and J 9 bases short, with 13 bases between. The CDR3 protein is CASSSSQTGSPLHF. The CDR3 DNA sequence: TGCGCCAGCAGCTCTAGTCAGACGGGTTCACCCCTCCACTTT.

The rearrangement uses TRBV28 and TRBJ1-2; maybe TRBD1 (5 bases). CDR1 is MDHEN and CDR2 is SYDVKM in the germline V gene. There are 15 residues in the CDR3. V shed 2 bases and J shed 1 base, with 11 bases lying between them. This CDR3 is CASSLGASVNYGYTF. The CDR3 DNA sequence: TGTGCCAGCAGTTTAGGGGCCAGCGTTAACTATGGCTACACCTTC.

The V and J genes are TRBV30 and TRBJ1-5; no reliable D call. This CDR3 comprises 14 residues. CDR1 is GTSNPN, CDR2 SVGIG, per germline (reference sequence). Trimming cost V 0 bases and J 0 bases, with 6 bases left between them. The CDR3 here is CAWSVADSNQPQHF. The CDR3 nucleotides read TGTGCCTGGAGTGTGGCGGATAGCAATCAGCCCCAGCATTTT.

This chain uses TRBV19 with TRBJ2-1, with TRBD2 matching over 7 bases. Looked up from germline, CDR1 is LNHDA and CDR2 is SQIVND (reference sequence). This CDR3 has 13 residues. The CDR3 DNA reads TGTACGTCCTCGGGGGGTGCCTACAATGAGCAGTTCTTC. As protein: CTSSGGAYNEQFF.

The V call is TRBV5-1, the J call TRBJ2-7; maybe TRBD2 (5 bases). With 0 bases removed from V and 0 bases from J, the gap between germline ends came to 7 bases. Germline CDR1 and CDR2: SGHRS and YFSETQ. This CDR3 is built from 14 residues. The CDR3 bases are TGCGCCAGCAGCTTGGAGGACTTCTCCTACGAGCAGTACTTC. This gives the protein CASSLEDFSYEQYF.